These 21 T cell receptor beta chains were all obtained from the same sample, sequenced in a study of radiotherapy plus CTLA-4 blockade in lung cancer listed by TCRdb under 2018. Library construction relied on the immunoSEQ multiplex PCR assay. The immuneACCESS repertoire file appears here via TCRdb, limited to in-frame rearrangements. These files lack a portion of the clones; in checked studies, under half of the deficit traces to unresolved V genes, and the cause of the others is not known. For this sample there are about 97,000 clones; 65% to 75% appear just once. The ten largest account for around 2.7% of the sample. The input for sequencing was peripheral blood, taken from a patient treated with radiotherapy plus ipilimumab. The receptors were gathered from a human donor with non-small cell lung cancer who had a partial response to radiotherapy plus ipilimumab. Some clones in this sample may be carry-over from other donors' samples.

The chain employs TRBV2 and TRBJ1-6; D perhaps matches TRBD1 (6 bases). V lost 8 bases and J 4 bases, leaving 18 bases between the germline ends. Germline lookup yields CDR1 SNHLY and CDR2 FYNNEI. This CDR3 spans 16 amino acids. CDR3 region: CASGETFTGYNSPLHF. CDR3 bases: TGTGCCAGCGGGGAAACATTTACAGGGTATAATTCACCCCTCCACTTT.

This clone came up a few times. The V call is TRBV19, the J call TRBJ2-7; 11 bases map to TRBD1. From germline, CDR1 is LNHDA and CDR2 SQIVND (reference sequence). This CDR3 region has 15 residues. V gave up 5 bases and J gave up 4 bases; unmatched junction bases: 7. The CDR3 DNA is TGTGCCAGTAGTCCAACCGGGACAGGGGGGTACGAGCAGTACTTC. As protein: CASSPTGTGGYEQYF. The variable domain in full, completed from reference TRBV19 and TRBJ2-7, reads DGGITQSPKYLFRKEGQNVTLSCEQNLNHDAMYWYRQDPGQGLRLIYYSQIVNDFQKGDIAEGYSVSREKKESFPLTVTSAQKNPTAFYLCASSPTGTGGYEQYFGPGTRLTVT.

This clone was recorded once. J is TRBJ2-5 and V is TRBV30; weak D call: TRBD2 (6 bases). Per germline, CDR1 GTSNPN and CDR2 SVGIG (reference sequence). V lost 4 bases and J 2 bases, leaving 14 bases between the germline ends. The CDR3 sequence is 14 residues long. CDR3 nucleotide sequence: TGTGCCTGGAAGCTTCTAGCGACTCAAGAGACCCAGTACTTC. Translating it yields CAWKLLATQETQYF.

This chain uses TRBV4-3 with TRBJ2-7, with TRBD2 matching 10 bases. After removal of 0 bases from V and 4 bases from J, the junction contained 3 bases not matched to a gene. The CDR3 totals 15 residues. CDR1 and CDR2 from the germline V gene are LGHNA and YSLEER. CDR3: CASSQELAGRYEQYF. CDR3 DNA: TGCGCCAGCAGCCAAGAACTAGCGGGGCGATACGAGCAGTACTTC.

This CDR3 reads CASKTEMNTEAFF. CDR3 coding DNA: TGTGCCAGCAAGACGGAGATGAACACTGAAGCTTTCTTT. The chain combines TRBV6-1 with TRBJ1-1; D is unresolved. Germline loops: CDR1 MNHNS, CDR2 SASEGT. V shed 7 bases and J shed 0 bases, with 9 bases lying between them. The CDR3 runs 13 residues.

This rearrangement joins TRBV18 to TRBJ1-4; a possible D gene is TRBD1 (6 bases). V was pared by 4 bases and J by 7 bases, with 16 bases between. The CDR3 has 15 amino acids. Germline V gives CDR1 KGHSH, CDR2 LQKENI. CDR3 DNA: TGTGCCAGCTCACAACGGACAGATTTAGGTGAAAAACTGTTTTTT. Translated, it gives CASSQRTDLGEKLFF.

This chain links TRBV6-6 with TRBJ1-2, with D possibly matching TRBD1 (6 bases). Germline lookup yields CDR1 MNHNY and CDR2 SVGAGI (reference sequence). Trimming shortened V by 5 bases and J by 4 bases, and 17 bases separated the two germline ends. The CDR3 is made up of 15 amino acids. This chain's CDR3 is CASSPQGGLGYGYTF. The CDR3 nucleotides are TGTGCCAGCAGTCCACAGGGCGGCCTGGGCTATGGCTACACCTTC.

The chain has TRBV2 and TRBJ2-7, with TRBD1 matching over 9 bases. Germline lookup yields CDR1 SNHLY and CDR2 FYNNEI. The V gene end was trimmed by 4 bases and the J gene end by 3 bases; junction bases not matched to a gene: 10. This CDR3 is 16 amino acids long. The CDR3 DNA sequence: TGTGCCAGCAGTGGGGGACCGGGACAGGGTTTCTACGAGCAGTACTTC. This translates into CASSGGPGQGFYEQYF.

In its sample, this clone was seen a few times. The chain is built from TRBV19 and TRBJ2-1; TRBD2 aligns across 10 bases. The CDR3 contains 17 residues. CDR1 and CDR2 from the germline V gene are LNHDA and SQIVND (reference sequence). The trim removed 0 bases at V and 5 bases at J, leaving 7 bases unmatched. As DNA, the CDR3 is TGTGCCAGTAGTATAGATTGGGGGACTAGCGCACACAATGAGCAGTTCTTC. It codes for CASSIDWGTSAHNEQFF.

The chain couples TRBV19 to TRBJ2-3; 7 bases match TRBD2. Germline CDR1 and CDR2: LNHDA and SQIVND (reference sequence). The CDR3 spans 13 residues. V shed 8 bases and J 5 bases; nucleotides not matched to a gene: 7. This CDR3 reads CASQAAGVDTQYF. CDR3 DNA: TGTGCCAGTCAGGCGGCGGGAGTAGATACGCAGTATTTT.

V gene TRBV7-2 combines with J gene TRBJ2-2; maybe TRBD1 (6 bases). Between the trimmed V and J ends, which lost 5 bases and 6 bases, there was a span of 16 bases. The CDR3 sequence is 15 residues long. The germline gives CDR1 SGHTA, CDR2 FQGNSA. As DNA, the CDR3 is TGTGCCAGCAGCAAACAGGGATTGGCCGCCGGGGAGCTGTTTTTT. Its translation is CASSKQGLAAGELFF.

Here the CDR3 DNA reads TGCGCCAGCAGCTTGACAGGATCCGGTGAAAAACTGTTTTTT. Translation: CASSLTGSGEKLFF. The V gene is TRBV5-1, the J gene TRBJ1-4, with D perhaps matching TRBD1 (5 bases). V was cut by 1 base and J by 7 bases, with 11 bases left in between. Per the germline V gene, CDR1 is SGHRS and CDR2 is YFSETQ. This CDR3 has 14 residues.

V usage is TRBV28 and J usage is TRBJ1-2, with 8 bases identical to TRBD1. Germline values: CDR1 MDHEN, CDR2 SYDVKM. There are 17 residues in the CDR3. Trimming cost V 8 bases and J 4 bases; bases outside gene matches: 18. The CDR3 region is CASFITQDRERSYGYTF. CDR3 in DNA: TGTGCCAGCTTTATAACCCAGGACAGGGAAAGAAGCTATGGCTACACCTTC.

This clone appeared a few times. The chain couples TRBV5-1 to TRBJ2-3; 7 bases align to TRBD1. The germline CDR1 and CDR2 sequences are SGHRS and YFSETQ. The CDR3 contains 14 residues. Trimming cost V 4 bases and J 6 bases; bases outside gene matches: 8. The CDR3 DNA reads TGCGCCAGCAGCACCCGACAGGGAAGCGATACGCAGTATTTT. Its protein is CASSTRQGSDTQYF.

The rearrangement uses TRBV9 and TRBJ1-2, with TRBD1 identical over 8 bases. This CDR3 has 12 residues. After removal of 2 bases from V and 7 bases from J, the junction contained 1 base not matched to a gene. Germline values: CDR1 SGDLS, CDR2 YYNGEE. The CDR3 bases are TGTGCCAGCAGCGTGACAGGGGCTGGCTACACCTTC. Protein sequence: CASSVTGAGYTF.

J is TRBJ2-1 and V is TRBV2; D is possibly TRBD2 (6 bases). Germline-derived CDR1 and CDR2 are SNHLY and FYNNEI. V lost 7 bases to trimming and J lost 3 bases, with 10 bases between them. The CDR3 extends over 13 amino acids. The CDR3 spells CASNSGNYNEQFF. The CDR3 nucleotides are TGTGCCAGCAATAGCGGAAACTACAATGAGCAGTTCTTC.

This clone was found a few times. The genes are TRBV5-1 and TRBJ1-4; 8 bases match TRBD1. The V gene end was trimmed by 5 bases and the J gene end by 5 bases; junction bases not matched to a gene: 5. Germline V gene lookup returns CDR1 SGHRS and CDR2 YFSETQ. The CDR3 loop spans 14 amino acids. CDR3 DNA sequence: TGCGCCAGCAGTCGGGGACAGGAGAATGAAAAACTGTTTTTT. This encodes CASSRGQENEKLFF. Filled out from reference TRBV5-1 and TRBJ1-4, the complete variable domain reads KAGVTQTPRYLIKTRGQQVTLSCSPISGHRSVSWYQQTPGQGLQFLFEYFSETQRNKGNFPGRFSGRQFSNSRSEMNVSTLELGDSALYLCASSRGQENEKLFFGSGTQLSVL.

The V call is TRBV6-6, the J call TRBJ2-1; TRBD2 matches at 12 bases. V dropped 0 bases and J dropped 8; count of bases not matched to a gene: 5. CDR3 length: 16 residues. Germline lookup yields CDR1 MNHNY and CDR2 SVGAGI (reference sequence). The CDR3 is CASSYSTSGSGYEQFF. The DNA of the CDR3 is TGTGCCAGCAGTTACTCGACTAGCGGGAGTGGCTATGAGCAGTTCTTC.

The chain links TRBV18 to TRBJ2-2, with D unclear. Germline assignment: CDR1 KGHSH and CDR2 LQKENI. The CDR3 loop spans 15 amino acids. V gave up 1 base and J gave up 4 bases, with 10 bases separating them. The CDR3 sequence: CASSPLPRGTGELFF. The CDR3 DNA follows: TGTGCCAGCTCACCACTTCCCCGAGGCACCGGGGAGCTGTTTTTT.

This clone was counted only a few times. This sequence joins TRBV5-6 and TRBJ2-1, with D tentatively TRBD2 (5 bases). Germline assignment: CDR1 SGHDT and CDR2 YYEEEE. Trimming stripped 4 bases from V and 7 bases from J, with 15 bases between. CDR3 length: 14 residues. The CDR3: CASSRVGGLNEQFF. CDR3 DNA: TGTGCCAGCAGCCGTGTCGGAGGATTAAATGAGCAGTTCTTC.

The chain carries TRBV21-1 and TRBJ2-1; the DNA was not used to check the table's D call, TRBD2. TRBV21-1 has pseudogene status. The CDR3 is made up of 18 amino acids. CDR3 nucleotide sequence: TGTGCCAGCAGCAAACCCGATCCCCGGAGCAGCTCCTACAATGAGCAGTTCTTC. It encodes CASSKPDPRSSSYNEQFF.